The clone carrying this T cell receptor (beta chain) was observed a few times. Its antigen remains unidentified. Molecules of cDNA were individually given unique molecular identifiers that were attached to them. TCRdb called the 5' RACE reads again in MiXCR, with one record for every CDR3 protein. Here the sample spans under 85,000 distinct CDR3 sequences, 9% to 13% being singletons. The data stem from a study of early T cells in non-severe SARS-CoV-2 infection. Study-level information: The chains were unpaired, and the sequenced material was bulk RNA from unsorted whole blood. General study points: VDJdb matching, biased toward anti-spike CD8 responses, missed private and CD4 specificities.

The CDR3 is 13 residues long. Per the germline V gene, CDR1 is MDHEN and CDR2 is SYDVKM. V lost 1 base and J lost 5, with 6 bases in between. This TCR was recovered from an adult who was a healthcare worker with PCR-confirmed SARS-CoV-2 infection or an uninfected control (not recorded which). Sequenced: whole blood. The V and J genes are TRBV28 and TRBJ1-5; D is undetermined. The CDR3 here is CASSLSGYQPQHF. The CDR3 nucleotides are TGTGCCAGCAGTTTATCGGGGTATCAGCCCCAGCATTTT.